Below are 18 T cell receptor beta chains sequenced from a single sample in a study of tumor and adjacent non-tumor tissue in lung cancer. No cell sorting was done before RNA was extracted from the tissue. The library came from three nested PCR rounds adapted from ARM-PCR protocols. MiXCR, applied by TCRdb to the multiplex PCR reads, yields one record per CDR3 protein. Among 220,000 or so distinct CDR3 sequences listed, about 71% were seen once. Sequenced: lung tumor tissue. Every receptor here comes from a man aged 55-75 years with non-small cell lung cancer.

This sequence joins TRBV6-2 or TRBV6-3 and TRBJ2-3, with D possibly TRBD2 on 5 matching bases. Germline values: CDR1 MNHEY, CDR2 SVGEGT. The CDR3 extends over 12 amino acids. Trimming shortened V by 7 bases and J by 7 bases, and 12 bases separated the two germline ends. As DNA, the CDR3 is TGTGCCAGCAAAAGACCGGGGAATACGCAGTATTTT. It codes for CASKRPGNTQYF.

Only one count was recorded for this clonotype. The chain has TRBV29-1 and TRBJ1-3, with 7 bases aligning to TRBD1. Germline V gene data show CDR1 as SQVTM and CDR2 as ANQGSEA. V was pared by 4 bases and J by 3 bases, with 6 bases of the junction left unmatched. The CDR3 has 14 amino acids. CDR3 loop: CSVVEGASGNTIYF. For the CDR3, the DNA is TGCAGCGTTGTGGAGGGGGCGAGTGGAAACACCATATATTTT.

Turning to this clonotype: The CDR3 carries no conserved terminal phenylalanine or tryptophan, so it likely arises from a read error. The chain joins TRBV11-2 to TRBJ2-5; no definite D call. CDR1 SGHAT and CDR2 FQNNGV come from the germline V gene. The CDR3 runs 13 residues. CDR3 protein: CASSSTWEETQYL. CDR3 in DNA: TGTGCAAGTAGCTCTACATGGGAAGAGACCCAGTACTTA.

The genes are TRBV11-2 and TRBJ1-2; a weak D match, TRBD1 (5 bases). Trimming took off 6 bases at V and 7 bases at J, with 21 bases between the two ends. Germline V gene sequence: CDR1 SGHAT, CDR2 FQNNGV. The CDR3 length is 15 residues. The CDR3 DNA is TGTGCCAGCAGATTCATCGGGACCAAGGGACTTGGCTACACCTTC. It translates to CASRFIGTKGLGYTF. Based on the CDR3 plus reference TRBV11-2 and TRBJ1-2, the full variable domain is EAGVAQSPRYKIIEKRQSVAFWCNPISGHATLYWYQQILGQGPKLLIQFQNNGVVDDSQLPKDRFSAERLKGVDSTLKIQPAKLEDSAVYLCASRFIGTKGLGYTFGSGTRLTVV.

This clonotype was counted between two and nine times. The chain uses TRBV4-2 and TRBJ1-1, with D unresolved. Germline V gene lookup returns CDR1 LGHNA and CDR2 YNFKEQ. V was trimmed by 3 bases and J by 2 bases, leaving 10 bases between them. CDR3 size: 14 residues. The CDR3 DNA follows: TGTGCCAGCAGCCATGGTTTGAGTAACACTGAAGCTTTCTTT. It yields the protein CASSHGLSNTEAFF.

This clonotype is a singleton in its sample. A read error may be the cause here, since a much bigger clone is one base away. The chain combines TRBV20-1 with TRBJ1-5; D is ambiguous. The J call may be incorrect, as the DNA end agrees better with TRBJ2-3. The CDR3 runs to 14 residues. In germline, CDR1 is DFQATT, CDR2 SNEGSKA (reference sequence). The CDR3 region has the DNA TGCAGTGCTAGTGCCCAGCTCCTCAATCAGCCCCAGTATTTT. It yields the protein CSASAQLLNQPQYF.

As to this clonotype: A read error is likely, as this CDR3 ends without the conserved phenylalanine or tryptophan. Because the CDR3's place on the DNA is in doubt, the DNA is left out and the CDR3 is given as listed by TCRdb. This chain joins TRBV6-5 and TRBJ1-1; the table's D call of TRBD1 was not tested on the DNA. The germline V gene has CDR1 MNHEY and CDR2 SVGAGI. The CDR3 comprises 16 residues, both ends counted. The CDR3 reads CASSYRGTGRNTEAVL.

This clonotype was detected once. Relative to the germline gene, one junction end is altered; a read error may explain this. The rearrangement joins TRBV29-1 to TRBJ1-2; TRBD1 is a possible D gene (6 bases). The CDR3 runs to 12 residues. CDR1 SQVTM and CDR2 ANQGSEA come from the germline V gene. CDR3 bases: TGCAGCGTTGACGGGGGGCGAATTGGCTGCACCTTC. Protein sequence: CSVDGGRIGCTF.

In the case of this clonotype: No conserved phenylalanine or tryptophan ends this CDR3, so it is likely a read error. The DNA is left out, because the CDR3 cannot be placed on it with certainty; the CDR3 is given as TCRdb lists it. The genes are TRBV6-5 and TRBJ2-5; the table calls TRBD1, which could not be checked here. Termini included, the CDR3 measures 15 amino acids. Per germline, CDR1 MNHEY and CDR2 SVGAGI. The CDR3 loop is CASSYGIGAGETQYC.

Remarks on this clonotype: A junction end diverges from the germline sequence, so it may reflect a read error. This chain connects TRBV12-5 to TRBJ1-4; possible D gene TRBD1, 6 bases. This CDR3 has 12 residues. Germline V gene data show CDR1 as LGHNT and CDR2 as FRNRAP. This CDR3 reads CASGFEGEKLLF. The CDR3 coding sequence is TGTGCTAGTGGTTTTGAGGGGGAAAAACTGCTTTTT. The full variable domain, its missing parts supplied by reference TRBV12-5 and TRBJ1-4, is DARVTQTPRHKVTEMGQEVTMRCQPILGHNTVFWYRQTMMQGLELLAYFRNRAPLDDSGMPKDRFSAEMPDATLATLKIQPSEPRDSAVYFCASGFEGEKLLFGSGTQLSVL.

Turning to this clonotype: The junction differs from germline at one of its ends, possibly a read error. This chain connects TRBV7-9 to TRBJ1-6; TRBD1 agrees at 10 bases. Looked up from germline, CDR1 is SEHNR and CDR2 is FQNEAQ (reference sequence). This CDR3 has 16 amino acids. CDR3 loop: CASSGTGAGTNSSLHF. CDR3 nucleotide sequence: TGTGCCAGCAGCGGGACAGGGGCTGGTACGAATTCATCCCTCCACTTT.

Here the CDR3 reads CASSLLPGHGPYEQYF. The CDR3 DNA reads as TGTGCCAGCAGCCTTTTGCCGGGACATGGGCCCTACGAGCAGTACTTC. The chain recombines TRBV11-2 with TRBJ2-7; perhaps TRBD1 as D (6 bases). The CDR3 runs to 16 residues. The germline V gene has CDR1 SGHAT and CDR2 FQNNGV. V was shortened by 5 bases and J by 2 bases, with 19 bases between the two germline ends.

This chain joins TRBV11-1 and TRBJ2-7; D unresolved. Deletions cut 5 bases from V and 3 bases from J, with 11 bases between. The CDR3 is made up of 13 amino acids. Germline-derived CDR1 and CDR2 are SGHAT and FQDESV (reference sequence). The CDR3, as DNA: TGTGCCAGCAGCCCGGACGTAGGCTACGAGCAGTACTTC. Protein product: CASSPDVGYEQYF. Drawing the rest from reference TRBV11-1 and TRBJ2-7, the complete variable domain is EAEVAQSPRYKITEKSQAVAFWCDPISGHATLYWYRQILGQGPELLVQFQDESVVDDSQLPKDRFSAERLKGVDSTLKIQPAELGDSAMYLCASSPDVGYEQYFGPGTRLTVT.

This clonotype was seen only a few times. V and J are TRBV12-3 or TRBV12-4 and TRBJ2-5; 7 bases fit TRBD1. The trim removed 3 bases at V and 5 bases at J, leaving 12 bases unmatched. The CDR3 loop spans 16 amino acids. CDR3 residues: CASSFGETGRVETQYF. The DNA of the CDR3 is TGTGCCAGCAGTTTTGGAGAGACAGGGAGAGTGGAGACCCAGTACTTC.

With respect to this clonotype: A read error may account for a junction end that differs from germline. The DNA for the CDR3 is TGTGCCAGCAGTGGCCTTGAGTCCCTTAGAGGCTTC. Its protein product is CASSGLESLRGF. The gene calls are TRBV2 and TRBJ2-7; D gene unclear. The CDR3 consists of 12 residues. Germline V lookup: CDR1 SNHLY, CDR2 FYNNEI.

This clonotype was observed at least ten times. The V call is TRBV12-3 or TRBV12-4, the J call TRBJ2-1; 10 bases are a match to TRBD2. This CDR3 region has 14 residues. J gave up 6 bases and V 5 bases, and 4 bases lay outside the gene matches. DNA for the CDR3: TGTGCCAGCAGTCCACTAGCGGGGCGCAATGAGCAGTTCTTC. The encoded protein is CASSPLAGRNEQFF.

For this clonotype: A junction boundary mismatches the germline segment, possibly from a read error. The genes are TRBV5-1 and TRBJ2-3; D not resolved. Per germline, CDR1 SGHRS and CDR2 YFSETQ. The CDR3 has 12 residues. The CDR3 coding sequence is TGCGCCACCAGCTTGGCAGGAGATACGCAGTATTTT. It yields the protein CATSLAGDTQYF.

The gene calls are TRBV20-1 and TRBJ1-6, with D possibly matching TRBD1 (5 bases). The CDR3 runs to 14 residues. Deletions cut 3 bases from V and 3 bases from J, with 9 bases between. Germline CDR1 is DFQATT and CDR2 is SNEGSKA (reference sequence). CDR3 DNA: TGCAGTGCTAGGTGGGGCGACTATAATTCACCCCTCCACTTT. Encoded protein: CSARWGDYNSPLHF.